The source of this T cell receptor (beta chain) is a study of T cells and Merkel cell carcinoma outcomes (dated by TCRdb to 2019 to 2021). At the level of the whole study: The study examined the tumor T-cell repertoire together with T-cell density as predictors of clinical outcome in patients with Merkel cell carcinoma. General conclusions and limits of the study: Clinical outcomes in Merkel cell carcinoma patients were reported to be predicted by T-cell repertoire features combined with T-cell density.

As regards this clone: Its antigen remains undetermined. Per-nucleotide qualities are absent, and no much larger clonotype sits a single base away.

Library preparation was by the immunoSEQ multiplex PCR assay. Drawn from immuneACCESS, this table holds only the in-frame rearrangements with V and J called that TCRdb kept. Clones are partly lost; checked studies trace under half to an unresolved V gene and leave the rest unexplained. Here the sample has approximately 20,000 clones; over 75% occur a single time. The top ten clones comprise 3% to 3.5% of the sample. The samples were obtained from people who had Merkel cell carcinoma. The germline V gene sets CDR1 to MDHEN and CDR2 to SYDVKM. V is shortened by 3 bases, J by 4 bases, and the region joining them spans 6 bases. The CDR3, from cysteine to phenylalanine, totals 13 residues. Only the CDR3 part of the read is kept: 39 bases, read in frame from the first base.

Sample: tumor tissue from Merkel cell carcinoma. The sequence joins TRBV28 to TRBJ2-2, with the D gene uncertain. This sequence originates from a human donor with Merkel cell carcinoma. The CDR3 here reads CASSFWGTGELFF. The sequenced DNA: TGTGCCAGCAGTTTCTGGGGCACCGGGGAGCTGTTTTTT.